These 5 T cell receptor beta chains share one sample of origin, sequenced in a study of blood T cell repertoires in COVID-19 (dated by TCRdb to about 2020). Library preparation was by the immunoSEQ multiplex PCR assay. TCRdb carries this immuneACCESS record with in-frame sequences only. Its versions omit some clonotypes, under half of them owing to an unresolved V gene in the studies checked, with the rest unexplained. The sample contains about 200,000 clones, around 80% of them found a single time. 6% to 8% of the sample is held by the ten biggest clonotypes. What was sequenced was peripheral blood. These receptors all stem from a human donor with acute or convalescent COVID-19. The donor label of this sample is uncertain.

CDR3 region: CASSISRGTEAFF. The CDR3 DNA follows: TGTGCCAGCAGTATATCACGAGGCACTGAAGCTTTCTTT. The chain combines TRBV12-3 or TRBV12-4 with TRBJ1-1; D remains unclear. V lost 5 bases to trimming and J lost 4 bases, with 11 bases between them. The CDR3 runs to 13 residues.

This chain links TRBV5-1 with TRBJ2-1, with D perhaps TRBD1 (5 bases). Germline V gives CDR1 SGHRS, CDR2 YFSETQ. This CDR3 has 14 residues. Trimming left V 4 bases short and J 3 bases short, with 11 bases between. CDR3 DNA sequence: TGCGCCAGCAGCCCAGGGTATCTCTACAATGAGCAGTTCTTC. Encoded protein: CASSPGYLYNEQFF.

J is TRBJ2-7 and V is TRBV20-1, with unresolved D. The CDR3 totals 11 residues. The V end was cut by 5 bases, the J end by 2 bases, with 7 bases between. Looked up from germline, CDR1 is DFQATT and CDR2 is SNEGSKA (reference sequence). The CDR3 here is CSAPDTYEQYF. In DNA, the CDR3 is TGCAGTGCTCCAGATACCTACGAGCAGTACTTC.

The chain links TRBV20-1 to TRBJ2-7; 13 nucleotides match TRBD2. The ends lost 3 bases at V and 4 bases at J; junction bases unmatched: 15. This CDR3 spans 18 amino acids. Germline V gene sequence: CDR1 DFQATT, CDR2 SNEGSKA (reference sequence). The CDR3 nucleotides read TGCAGTGCTAGTGGACCCGGTTTTCGGACTAGCGGGAGTTACGAGCAGTACTTC. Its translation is CSASGPGFRTSGSYEQYF.

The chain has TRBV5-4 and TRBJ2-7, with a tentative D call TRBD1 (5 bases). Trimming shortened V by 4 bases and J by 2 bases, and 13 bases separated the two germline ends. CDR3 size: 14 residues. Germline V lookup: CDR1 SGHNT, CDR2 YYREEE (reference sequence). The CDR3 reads CASSTGHLPYEQYF. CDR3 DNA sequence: TGTGCCAGCAGCACCGGACATCTTCCCTACGAGCAGTACTTC. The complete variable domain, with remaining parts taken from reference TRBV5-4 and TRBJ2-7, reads ETGVTQSPTHLIKTRGQQVTLRCSSQSGHNTVSWYQQALGQGPQFIFQYYREEENGRGNFPPRFSGLQFPNYSSELNVNALELDDSALYLCASSTGHLPYEQYFGPGTRLTVT.